These 2 T cell receptor beta chains were all obtained from the same sample, sequenced in a study of cytomegalovirus exposure and HLA in healthy donors. Researchers ran the PCR with 60 Vbeta and 13 Jbeta primers. Some clones are missing from TCRdb's copy, which holds only in-frame ones; the method was immunoSEQ multiplex PCR. Of about 130,000 clones listed, less than 80% are singletons. Specimen: PBMCs. The receptors originated from a man aged 40-49 years in good health and CMV-seropositive.

V and J are TRBV10-1 and TRBJ2-2; TRBD1 aligns across 7 bases. The germline V gene has CDR1 WNHNN and CDR2 SYGVQD (reference sequence). V was pared by 5 bases and J by 7 bases, with 7 bases of the junction left unmatched. There are 14 residues in the CDR3. The CDR3 nucleotides read TGCGCCAGCAGTCTCGACAGGGAGCTCGGGGAGCTGTTTTTT. As protein: CASSLDRELGELFF.

This chain connects TRBV6-1 to TRBJ1-3, with D unresolved. The CDR3 has 14 amino acids. The germline CDR1 and CDR2 sequences are MNHNS and SASEGT. V lost 6 bases and J lost 4, with 13 bases in between. In DNA, the CDR3 is TGTGCCAGCAGGAAGGGAGGGATCGGAAACACCATATATTTT. Protein: CASRKGGIGNTIYF.